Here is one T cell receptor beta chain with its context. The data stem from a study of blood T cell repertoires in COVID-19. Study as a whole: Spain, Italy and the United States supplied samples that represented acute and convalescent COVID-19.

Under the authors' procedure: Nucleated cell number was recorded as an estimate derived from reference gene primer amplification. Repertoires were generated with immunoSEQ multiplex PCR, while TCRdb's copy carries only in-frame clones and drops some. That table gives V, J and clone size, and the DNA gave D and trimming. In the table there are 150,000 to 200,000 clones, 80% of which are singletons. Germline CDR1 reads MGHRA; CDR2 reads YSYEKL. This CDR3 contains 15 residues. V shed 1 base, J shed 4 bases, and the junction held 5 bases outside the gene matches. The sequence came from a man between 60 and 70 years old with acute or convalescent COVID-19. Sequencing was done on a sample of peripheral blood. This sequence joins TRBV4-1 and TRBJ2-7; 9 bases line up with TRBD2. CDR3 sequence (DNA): TGCGCCAGCAGCCAAGGACTAGCGGCACCGTACGAGCAGTACTTC. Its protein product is CASSQGLAAPYEQYF.